Below are 2 T cell receptor beta chains sequenced from a single sample in a study of cytomegalovirus exposure and HLA in healthy donors. PCR amplification relied on 60 Vbeta primers (plus 13 Jbeta primers). Measured with immunoSEQ multiplex PCR; TCRdb has only the in-frame clones, and not every one. Among 150,000 to 200,000 clones listed, 83% were seen once. The sample taken for sequencing was PBMCs. These receptors came from a man in his forties or fifties in good health and CMV-seropositive.

The CDR3 loop is CASSEGGPQETQYF. The CDR3 DNA reads as TGTGCCAGCAGTGAAGGTGGGCCCCAAGAGACCCAGTACTTC. The rearrangement links TRBV6-1 to TRBJ2-5; D unclear. Trimming left V 1 base short and J 1 base short, with 7 bases between. This CDR3 contains 14 residues. From germline, CDR1 is MNHNS and CDR2 SASEGT.

The chain employs TRBV27 and TRBJ1-2; TRBD1 matches at 7 bases. V lost 3 bases, J lost 4 bases, and 2 bases stayed unmatched. This CDR3 spans 13 amino acids. Germline assignment: CDR1 MNHEY and CDR2 SMNVEV (reference sequence). CDR3 region: CASSFAGGYGYTF. The CDR3, as DNA: TGTGCCAGCAGTTTCGCAGGGGGCTATGGCTACACCTTC.